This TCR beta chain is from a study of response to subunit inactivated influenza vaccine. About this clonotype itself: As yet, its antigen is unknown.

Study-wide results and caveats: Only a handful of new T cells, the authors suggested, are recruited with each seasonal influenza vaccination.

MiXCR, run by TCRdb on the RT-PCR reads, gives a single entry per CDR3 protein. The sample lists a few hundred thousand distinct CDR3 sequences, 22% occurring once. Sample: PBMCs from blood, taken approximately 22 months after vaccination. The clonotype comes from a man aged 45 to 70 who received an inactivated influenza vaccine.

The CDR3 sequence is CASRDRTGGTEAFF. The CDR3 DNA reads TGTGCCAGCAGAGATAGGACAGGGGGCACTGAAGCTTTCTTT. The V gene is TRBV6-1, the J gene TRBJ1-1; 10 nucleotides line up with TRBD1. Germline-derived CDR1 and CDR2 are MNHNS and SASEGT. With 6 bases clipped from V and 4 bases from J, the junction kept 5 bases outside the gene matches. The CDR3 is 14 amino acids.